This TCR beta chain was profiled in a study of blood T cell repertoires in COVID-19. About the study: Samples representing acute and convalescent COVID-19 were sourced from the United States, Italy and Spain. PBMCs, B-cell-depleted T cells, or T cells were the source of the cDNA or gDNA that made up the material.

Assay: immunoSEQ multiplex PCR; the TCRdb copy retains only in-frame clones and omits some. The table has about 300,000 clones, 80% to 95% seen once. CDR3 length: 15 amino acids. V gave up 8 bases and J gave up 2 bases; unmatched junction bases: 7. Germline V gene sequence: CDR1 GTSNPN, CDR2 SVGIG (reference sequence). This sequence originates from a woman aged 30 to 39 who had recovered from COVID-19. The sample consisted of PBMCs or T cells enriched from blood (not recorded which). The chain couples TRBV30 to TRBJ2-3; 13 bases fit TRBD2. CDR3 sequence (DNA): TGTGCCGGTTCGACTAGCGGGAGGTACACAGATACGCAGTATTTT. Amino acids: CAGSTSGRYTDTQYF.